The rows below give T cell receptor beta chains drawn from one sample of a study of cytomegalovirus exposure and HLA in healthy donors. Assay used: immunoSEQ multiplex PCR; TCRdb lists only in-frame clones, some missing. The sample has about 150,000 clones, approximately 90% seen once. The material sequenced was PBMCs. The receptors come from a man aged 18-30 years in good health and CMV-seronegative. The CDR3 runs from the conserved cysteine through the conserved F or W. The D gene is left open where the match is weak. Rows give clone size only sometimes, using once, few, many, or a class for an expanded clone.

>TRBV18|NA|NA|TRBJ2-5
TGTGCCAGCTCACCCAATTACGGGCGGACTGAGGAGACCCAGTACTTC
CASSPNYGRTEETQYF
>TRBV7-9|once|TRBD2|TRBJ2-5
TGTGCCAGCAGTACTAGCGGGGGGGTTCAAGAGACCCAGTACTTC
CASSTSGGVQETQYF
>TRBV5-1|NA|TRBD2|TRBJ2-3
TGCGCCAGCACCATAGGGACTATTTATGGCACAGATACGCAGTATTTT
CASTIGTIYGTDTQYF
>TRBV27|NA|NA|TRBJ2-3
TGTGCCAGCAGTTTATACCCCGGACAGCTCCGCACAGATACGCAGTATTTT
CASSLYPGQLRTDTQYF
>TRBV5-5|NA|NA|TRBJ1-1
TGTGCCAGCTACGGGACATTGGGAATGAACACTGAAGCTTTCTTT
CASYGTLGMNTEAFF
>TRBV12-5|NA|NA|TRBJ2-3
TGTGCTAGTGGTCTGGGGGGGCGAAGCACAGATACGCAGTATTTT
CASGLGGRSTDTQYF
>TRBV5-4|NA|TRBD1|TRBJ1-5
TGTGCCAGCAGCTCCTCGGGACAGGGGTACAATCAGCCCCAGCATTTT
CASSSSGQGYNQPQHF
>TRBV11-2|NA|TRBD1|TRBJ2-6
TGTGCCAGCAGCCCAAAACCGGGACAGCCCTACTCTGGGGCCAACGTCCTGACTTTC
CASSPKPGQPYSGANVLTF
>TRBV5-4|NA|TRBD2|TRBJ2-7
TGTGCCAGCAGCCAGGCCAATAGCGGGGGGTCCTACGAGCAGTACTTC
CASSQANSGGSYEQYF
>TRBV27|NA|NA|TRBJ2-1
TGTGCCAGCAGTAGGGCGGCGACGTCTCCAGGGAATGAGCAGTTCTTC
CASSRAATSPGNEQFF
>TRBV9|NA|NA|TRBJ1-1
TGTGCCAGCAGCCCGAGGGTGAACACTGAAGCTTTCTTT
CASSPRVNTEAFF
>TRBV7-9|NA|NA|TRBJ2-7
TGTGCCAGCACAGACTCGGCCTACGAGCAGTACTTC
CASTDSAYEQYF